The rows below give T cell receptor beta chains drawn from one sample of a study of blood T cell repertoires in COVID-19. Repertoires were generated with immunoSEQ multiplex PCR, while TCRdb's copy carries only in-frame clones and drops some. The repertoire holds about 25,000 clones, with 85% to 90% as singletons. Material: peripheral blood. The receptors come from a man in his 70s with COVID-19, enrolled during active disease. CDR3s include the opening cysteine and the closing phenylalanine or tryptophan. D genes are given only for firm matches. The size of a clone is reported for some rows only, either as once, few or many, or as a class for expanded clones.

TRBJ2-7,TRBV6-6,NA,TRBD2,TGTGCCAGCAGATTAGCGGGGGGCGAGCAGTACTTC,CASRLAGGEQYF
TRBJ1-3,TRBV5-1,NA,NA,TGCGCCAGCAGCGCGGGACCGGCTGGAAACACCATATATTTT,CASSAGPAGNTIYF
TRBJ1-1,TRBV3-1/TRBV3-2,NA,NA,TGTGCCAGCAGCCAAGGTTACACAGGCCAACCAGCTTTCTTT,CASSQGYTGQPAFF
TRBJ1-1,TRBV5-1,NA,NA,TGCGCCAGCAGCAGGGAGTCCAGAAACACTGAAGCTTTCTTT,CASSRESRNTEAFF
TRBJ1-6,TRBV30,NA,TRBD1,TGTGCCTGGAGTGGGGGATGGACAGGGGCTAATTCACCCCTCCACTTT,CAWSGGWTGANSPLHF
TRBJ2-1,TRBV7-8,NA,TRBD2,TGTGCCAGCAGCTTAGTATCTAGCGGAACCTACAATGAGCAGTTCTTC,CASSLVSSGTYNEQFF
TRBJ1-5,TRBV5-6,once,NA,TGTGCCAGCAGCTGGGGGGACGACCTTGGGCAGCCCCAGCATTTT,CASSWGDDLGQPQHF
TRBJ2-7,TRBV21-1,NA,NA,TGTGCCAGCAGCAAAGAGGGGACAGGAATGTCCTACGAGCAGTACTTC,CASSKEGTGMSYEQYF
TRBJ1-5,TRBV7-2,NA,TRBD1,TGTGCCAGCAGCAAAGACAGGGGTAGCAATCAGCCCCAGCATTTT,CASSKDRGSNQPQHF
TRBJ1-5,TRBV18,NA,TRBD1,TGTGCCAGCTCACCCTTTACAGGGGGCCACAATCAGCCCCAGCATTTT,CASSPFTGGHNQPQHF
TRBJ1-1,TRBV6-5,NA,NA,TGTGCCAGCAGTTACTCGAGTGGCAGGCGGAACACTGAAGCTTTCTTT,CASSYSSGRRNTEAFF
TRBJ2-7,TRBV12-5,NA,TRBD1,TGTGCTAGTGGACCGGGACAGGGGAATCACGAGCAGTACTTC,CASGPGQGNHEQYF
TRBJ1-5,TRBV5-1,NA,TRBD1,TGCGCCAGCAGCTTAGGACAGGGCACTCCCCAGCATTTT,CASSLGQGTPQHF
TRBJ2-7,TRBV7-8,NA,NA,TGTGCCAGCAGCTTAGGACAGCCCAGCTCCTACGAGCAGTACTTC,CASSLGQPSSYEQYF
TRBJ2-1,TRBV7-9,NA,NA,TGTGCCAGCAGCCCCAGGGCGGACTCCTACAATGAGCAGTTCTTC,CASSPRADSYNEQFF
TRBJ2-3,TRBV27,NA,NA,TGTGCCAGAGAGCGACAGGAGTGCACAGATACGCAGTATTTT,CARERQECTDTQYF
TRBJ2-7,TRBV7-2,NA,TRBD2,TGTGCCAGCAGCTTAACCCCTAGCGGGAGCCTAAGCTCCTACGAGCAGTACTTC,CASSLTPSGSLSSYEQYF
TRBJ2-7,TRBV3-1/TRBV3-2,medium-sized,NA,TGTGCCAGCAGCCAAGATCTGGGGGGTTTAGGGCAGTACTTC,CASSQDLGGLGQYF
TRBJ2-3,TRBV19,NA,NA,TGTGCCACAGCCCCAGGACACCCCGGGGATACGCAGTATTTT,CATAPGHPGDTQYF
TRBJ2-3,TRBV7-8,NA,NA,TGTGCCAGCAATGGAGGCGTTAACACAGATACGCAGTATTTT,CASNGGVNTDTQYF
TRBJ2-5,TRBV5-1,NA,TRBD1,TGCGCCAGCAGGACGACAGGGGCGGAGACCCAGTACTTC,CASRTTGAETQYF
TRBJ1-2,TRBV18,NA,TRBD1,TGTGCCAGCTCCCAGGGACAGGGGGAAGGCTACACCTTC,CASSQGQGEGYTF
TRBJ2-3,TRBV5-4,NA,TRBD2,TGTGCCAGCAGCTTGGGGACTAGCGCGTCAGATACGCAGTATTTT,CASSLGTSASDTQYF
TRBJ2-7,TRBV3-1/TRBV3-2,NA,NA,TGTGCCAGCAGCCCCCAGAGGGCCCAATCCTACGAGCAGTACTTC,CASSPQRAQSYEQYF
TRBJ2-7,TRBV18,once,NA,TGTGCCAGTTCTCAACTAGCCCTGGAGCGCGAGCAGTACTTC,CASSQLALEREQYF
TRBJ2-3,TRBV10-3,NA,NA,TGTGCCATCAGTGAAACAGGGTCAGATACGCAGTATTTT,CAISETGSDTQYF
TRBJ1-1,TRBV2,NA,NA,TGTGCCAGCAGTATCCGGACACCGAACACTGAAGCTTTCTTT,CASSIRTPNTEAFF
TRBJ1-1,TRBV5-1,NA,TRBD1,TGCGCCAGCAGCCCCTCCGGGATGCAGGGGGAGACTGAAGCTTTCTTT,CASSPSGMQGETEAFF
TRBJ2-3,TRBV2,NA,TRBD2,TGTGCCAGCAGTTTCCCGACTAGCGGGTACACAGATACGCAGTATTTT,CASSFPTSGYTDTQYF
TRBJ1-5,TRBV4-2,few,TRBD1,TGTGCCAGCAGCCAACTGGGACAGGGGTATAGAAGCAATCAGCCCCAGCATTTT,CASSQLGQGYRSNQPQHF
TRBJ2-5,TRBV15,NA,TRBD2,TGTGCCACCAGCAGAGAGGGGGGGCAAGAGACCCAGTACTTC,CATSREGGQETQYF
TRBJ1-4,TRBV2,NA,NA,TGTGCCAGCAACTACCAGGGGCGCGATAATGAAAAACTGTTTTTT,CASNYQGRDNEKLFF
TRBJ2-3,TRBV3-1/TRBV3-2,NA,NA,TGTGCCAGCAGCTTCCTCGGACTCATGAGCACAGATACGCAGTATTTT,CASSFLGLMSTDTQYF
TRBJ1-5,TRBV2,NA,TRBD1,TGTGCCAGCAGGCCGGGACAGGGGGGTCAGCCCCAGCATTTT,CASRPGQGGQPQHF
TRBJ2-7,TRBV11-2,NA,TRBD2,TGTGCCAGCAGGGGACTAGCGGCTCCCTACGAGCAGTACTTC,CASRGLAAPYEQYF
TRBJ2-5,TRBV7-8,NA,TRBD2,TGTGCCAGCAGCTCCCGGGGAGGGGTCCAAGAGACCCAGTACTTC,CASSSRGGVQETQYF
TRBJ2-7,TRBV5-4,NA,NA,TGTGCCAGCAGCTCGCCGGGAAGGAAATACGAGCAGTACTTC,CASSSPGRKYEQYF
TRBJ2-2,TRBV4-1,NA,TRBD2,TGCGCCAGCAGCCTGAGGACTAGCGGGAAAGCCGGGGAGCTGTTTTTT,CASSLRTSGKAGELFF
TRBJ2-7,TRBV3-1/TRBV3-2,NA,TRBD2,TGTGCCAGCAGCCGGACTAGCGGCAACTCCTACGAGCAGTACTTC,CASSRTSGNSYEQYF
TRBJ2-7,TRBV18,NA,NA,TGTGCCAGCTCACCATTGGCAGGAACTTCCTACGAGCAGTACTTC,CASSPLAGTSYEQYF